This T cell receptor beta chain was sequenced for a study of cytomegalovirus exposure and HLA in healthy donors. In the PCR, 60 Vbeta and 13 Jbeta primers were used. Measured with immunoSEQ multiplex PCR; TCRdb has only the in-frame clones, and not every one. Its table lists more than 45,000 clones. Per the germline V gene, CDR1 is MNHEY and CDR2 is SVGAGI. CDR3 length equals 13 residues. Trimming took 6 bases from V and 5 from J; bases not matched to a gene: 2. Sequencing used PBMCs. J is TRBJ1-4 and V is TRBV6-5, with 8 nucleotides matching TRBD1. The receptor comes from a male donor in good health and CMV-seronegative. Written as DNA, the CDR3 is TGTGCCAGCAGGCGGACAGGGAATGAAAAACTGTTTTTT. This gives the protein CASRRTGNEKLFF.